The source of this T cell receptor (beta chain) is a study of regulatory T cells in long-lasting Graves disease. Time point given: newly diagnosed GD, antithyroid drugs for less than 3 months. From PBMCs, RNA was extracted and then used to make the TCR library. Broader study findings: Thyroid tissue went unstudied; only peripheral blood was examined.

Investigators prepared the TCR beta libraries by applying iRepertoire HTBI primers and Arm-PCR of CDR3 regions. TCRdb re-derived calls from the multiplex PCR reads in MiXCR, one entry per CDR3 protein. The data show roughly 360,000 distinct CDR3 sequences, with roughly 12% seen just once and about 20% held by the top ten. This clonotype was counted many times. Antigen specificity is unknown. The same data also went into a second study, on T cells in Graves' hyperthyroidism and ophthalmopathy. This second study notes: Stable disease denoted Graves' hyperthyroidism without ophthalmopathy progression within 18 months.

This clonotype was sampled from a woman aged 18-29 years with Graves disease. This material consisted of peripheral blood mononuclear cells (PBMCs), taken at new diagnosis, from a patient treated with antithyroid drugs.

The CDR3, as DNA: TGTGCCAGCAGCCATGGGACGGCGGAGTGGGGCTACACCTTC. It translates to CASSHGTAEWGYTF. This chain joins TRBV27 and TRBJ1-2, with a weak D call TRBD1 (5 bases). Germline V gene data show CDR1 as MNHEY and CDR2 as SMNVEV (reference sequence). This CDR3 contains 14 residues. The germline V and J ends were trimmed by 6 bases and 8 bases, with 19 bases remaining between them.